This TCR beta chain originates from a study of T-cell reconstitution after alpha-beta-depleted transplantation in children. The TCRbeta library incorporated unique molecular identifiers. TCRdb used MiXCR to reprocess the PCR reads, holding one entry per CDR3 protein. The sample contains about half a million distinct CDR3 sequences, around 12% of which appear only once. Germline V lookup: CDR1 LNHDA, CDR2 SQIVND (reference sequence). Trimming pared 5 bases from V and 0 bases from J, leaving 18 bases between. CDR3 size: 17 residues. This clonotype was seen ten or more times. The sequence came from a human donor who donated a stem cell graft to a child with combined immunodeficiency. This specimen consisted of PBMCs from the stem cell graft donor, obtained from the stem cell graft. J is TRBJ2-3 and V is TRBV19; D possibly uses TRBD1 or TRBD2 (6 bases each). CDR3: CASSPRGTLQSTDTQYF. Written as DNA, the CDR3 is TGTGCCAGTAGTCCCCGCGGGACACTACAGAGCACAGATACGCAGTATTTT.